Sequencing of this TCR beta chain was carried out in a study of OX40 agonist ivuxolimab in advanced cancers. Measured with immunoSEQ multiplex PCR; TCRdb has only the in-frame clones, and not every one. The data show about 25,000 clones, around 81% seen once. In the case of this clone: Its antigen is still unknown.

The CDR3 totals 12 residues. V was pared by 0 bases and J by 9 bases, with 7 bases between. Germline V gene sequence: CDR1 SGHRS, CDR2 YFSETQ. Study-wide findings and caveats: The study found among the lowest clonal expansion in partial responders at 0.1-3.0 mg/kg.

Sequenced material: CD4+ or CD8+ T cells sorted from blood, taken in a trial of the OX40 agonist ivuxolimab. V and J are TRBV5-1 and TRBJ2-1; D is unresolved. This TCR derives from an adult with an advanced solid tumor such as melanoma, head and neck, liver or kidney cancer. As DNA, the CDR3 is TGCGCCAGCAGCTTGGCCGGATCTGAGCAGTTCTTC. The encoded protein is CASSLAGSEQFF.